These 3 T cell receptor beta chains came from one sample sequenced in a study of T cells in narcolepsy (dated by TCRdb to 2017 to 2018). Library generation was performed with the immunoSEQ multiplex PCR assay. Entries here come from immuneACCESS through TCRdb and include only in-frame sequences with V and J called. Some clones fail to appear in such tables; in the studies checked, an unresolved V gene covers under half of the shortfall, and the cause of the remainder is unknown. Counted in this sample were about 30,000 clones; 75% to 90% of them appeared once. The ten largest clonotypes hold roughly 0.68% of the sample. The sample comprised memory (CD45RA-) CD4+ T cells from blood. The cell subset or site label of this sample denotes: memory T cells sorted ex vivo from peripheral blood. Receptors originate from a human donor in good health.

There are a few counts of this clone. CDR3 coding DNA: TGTGCCAGCAGTAGTCTTGCTGCTGGAAACACCATATATTTT. Amino acid sequence: CASSSLAAGNTIYF. This chain connects TRBV27 to TRBJ1-3, with no clear D. The CDR3 covers 14 residues. Germline values: CDR1 MNHEY, CDR2 SMNVEV (reference sequence). V lost 5 bases and J 2 bases, leaving 10 bases between the germline ends.

The J gene is TRBJ1-5, the V gene TRBV7-2, with a tentative D call TRBD1 (6 bases). V lost 2 bases and J lost 4, with 15 bases in between. The germline V gene encodes CDR1 SGHTA and CDR2 FQGNSA. The CDR3 covers 16 residues. CDR3 sequence reads: CASSLITGPGNQPQHF. The CDR3 DNA reads as TGTGCCAGCAGCTTAATAACAGGGCCCGGAAATCAGCCCCAGCATTTT.

The chain combines TRBV2 with TRBJ1-2, with D perhaps matching TRBD1 (6 bases). This CDR3 is built from 16 residues. CDR1 and CDR2 from the germline V gene are SNHLY and FYNNEI. The ends were cut back, 1 base at V and 5 bases at J, with 17 bases in the middle. CDR3 DNA sequence: TGTGCCAGCAGTGAAGAGGAAGGGGGGGGCGCTTATGGCTACACCTTC. This codes for CASSEEEGGGAYGYTF.